Presented here are 20 T cell receptor beta chains from one specimen sequenced in a study of memory CD4+ T cells and cytomegalovirus serostatus. The repertoire was sequenced with immunoSEQ multiplex PCR; TCRdb's copy has only in-frame clones and lacks some. The repertoire holds 40,000 or so clones, 79% seen once, with approximately 1.2% in the top ten. Single viable CD3+CD4+CD8-CD45RO+ cells were sorted as the memory CD4+ T cells. The material sequenced was memory CD4+ T cells from blood. These receptors all stem from an adult in good health and CMV-seronegative.

The sample holds a few counts of this clone. This chain connects TRBV11-3 to TRBJ2-1; D is ambiguous. The CDR3 length is 13 residues. V shed 5 bases and J shed 8 bases, with 13 bases lying between them. CDR1 is SGHNT, CDR2 YENEEA, per germline. For the CDR3, the DNA is TGTGCCAGCAGCCCCGGTGATACCGATGAGCAGTTCTTC. Its protein product is CASSPGDTDEQFF.

This clone has just one count. The chain uses TRBV29-1 and TRBJ1-4; the match to TRBD1 covers 9 bases. Trimming cost V 6 bases and J 8 bases; bases outside gene matches: 10. The CDR3 totals 14 residues. From germline, CDR1 is SQVTM and CDR2 ANQGSEA. The CDR3: CSVGGPTGGEKLFF. CDR3 nucleotides: TGCAGCGTGGGGGGGCCGACAGGGGGGGAAAAACTGTTTTTT.

CDR3 sequence reads: CASSLGDRSYEQYF. CDR3 nucleotide sequence: TGTGCCAGCAGCTTGGGGGACAGGTCCTACGAGCAGTACTTC. The chain has TRBV5-6 and TRBJ2-7; 8 nucleotides align to TRBD1. The germline CDR1 and CDR2 sequences are SGHDT and YYEEEE. The CDR3 covers 14 residues. The V and J ends lost 0 bases and 1 base, in that order; junction bases with no gene match: 0. Supplemented by reference TRBV5-6 and TRBJ2-7, the full variable domain reads DAGVTQSPTHLIKTRGQQVTLRCSPKSGHDTVSWYQQALGQGPQFIFQYYEEEERQRGNFPDRFSGHQFPNYSSELNVNALLLGDSALYLCASSLGDRSYEQYFGPGTRLTVT.

In this sample, this clone turned up a few times. This sequence joins TRBV7-2 and TRBJ2-1; 8 bases align to TRBD2. Looked up from germline, CDR1 is SGHTA and CDR2 is FQGNSA. The ends lost 5 bases at V and 8 bases at J; junction bases unmatched: 11. CDR3 size: 15 residues. The CDR3 sequence is CASSPGAGEVYEQFF. The CDR3 DNA reads TGTGCCAGCAGCCCCGGAGCGGGAGAGGTCTATGAGCAGTTCTTC.

The CDR3 reads CASSWEITGELFF. CDR3 coding DNA: TGCGCCAGCAGCTGGGAGATCACCGGGGAGCTGTTTTTT. This chain joins TRBV5-1 and TRBJ2-2; possibly TRBD2 for D (5 bases). Trimming stripped 3 bases from V and 4 bases from J, with 7 bases between. The CDR3 is 13 amino acids. Germline V gene data show CDR1 as SGHRS and CDR2 as YFSETQ.

This clone came up a few times. V gene TRBV30 combines with J gene TRBJ1-1; the match to TRBD1 covers 8 bases. The V gene's germline CDR1 is GTSNPN and CDR2 SVGIG (reference sequence). V gave up 3 bases and J gave up 1 base; unmatched junction bases: 4. This CDR3 region has 14 residues. The CDR3 sequence is CAWRGDRRNTEAFF. Written as DNA, the CDR3 is TGTGCCTGGAGGGGGGACAGGAGGAACACTGAAGCTTTCTTT.

The gene calls are TRBV7-9 and TRBJ1-1; 8 bases are a match to TRBD1. V trimming: 5 bases; J trimming: 0 bases; junction bases outside the gene matches: 5. There are 15 residues in the CDR3. In germline, CDR1 is SEHNR, CDR2 FQNEAQ (reference sequence). As DNA, the CDR3 is TGTGCCAGCAGCCAAGGGGACAGGTTGAACACTGAAGCTTTCTTT. Amino acid sequence: CASSQGDRLNTEAFF.

This sequence joins TRBV11-3 and TRBJ2-2; a possible D gene is TRBD2 (8 bases). V was pared by 5 bases and J by 6 bases, with 16 bases between. From germline, CDR1 is SGHNT and CDR2 YENEEA. CDR3 length equals 15 residues. The CDR3 here is CASSRTGAGAGELFF. The CDR3 DNA is TGTGCCAGCAGCCGGACAGGAGCGGGGGCCGGGGAGCTGTTTTTT.

The gene calls are TRBV10-3 and TRBJ2-3; 13 bases are shared with TRBD2. CDR1 is ENHRY and CDR2 is SYGVKD in the germline V gene. V dropped 6 bases and J dropped 2; count of bases not matched to a gene: 5. The CDR3 extends over 16 amino acids. CDR3: CAISKGTSGTTDTQYF. The CDR3 nucleotides read TGTGCCATCAGCAAAGGGACTAGCGGGACCACAGATACGCAGTATTTT.

The V and J genes are TRBV5-4 and TRBJ2-1; TRBD1 agrees at 10 bases. V was clipped by 6 bases and J by 4 bases; unmatched bases: 7. The CDR3 spans 15 residues. CDR1 and CDR2 (germline): SGHNT, YYREEE (reference sequence). CDR3 region: CASTIDRGQYNEQFF. In nucleotides, the CDR3 is TGTGCCAGCACTATTGACAGGGGGCAATACAATGAGCAGTTCTTC.

The chain couples TRBV20-1 to TRBJ2-5; no firm D call. The CDR3 consists of 11 residues. Trimming removed 0 bases at V and 2 bases at J, with 1 base between. The germline V gene encodes CDR1 DFQATT and CDR2 SNEGSKA (reference sequence). The CDR3 DNA is TGCAGTGCTAGAGAGCAAGAGACCCAGTACTTC. This sequence encodes CSAREQETQYF.

The genes are TRBV2 and TRBJ2-3; 12 nucleotides agree with TRBD2. Trimming cost V 6 bases and J 2 bases; bases outside gene matches: 6. Germline V gene data show CDR1 as SNHLY and CDR2 as FYNNEI. The CDR3 runs to 16 residues. CDR3 sequence (DNA): TGTGCCAGCAGCGGGGGACTAGCGGGTCTCACAGATACGCAGTATTTT. Its protein is CASSGGLAGLTDTQYF.

V and J are TRBV2 and TRBJ2-7; the D gene is possibly TRBD2 (6 bases). V lost 10 bases and J lost 4, with 17 bases in between. This CDR3 is 13 amino acids long. Germline assignment: CDR1 SNHLY and CDR2 FYNNEI. CDR3 protein: CATTGEDRYEQYF. The CDR3 DNA is TGTGCCACCACGGGGGAGGACCGATACGAGCAGTACTTC.

The rearrangement joins TRBV7-2 to TRBJ1-3, with a tentative D call TRBD1 (5 bases). Germline assignment: CDR1 SGHTA and CDR2 FQGNSA. V lost 3 bases and J 3 bases, leaving 12 bases between the germline ends. CDR3 size: 15 residues. The CDR3 reads CASSLGGAYGNTIYF. In nucleotides, the CDR3 is TGTGCCAGCAGCTTGGGGGGTGCTTATGGAAACACCATATATTTT.

The J gene is TRBJ2-3, the V gene TRBV5-1; 8 nucleotides match TRBD1. Germline V gene sequence: CDR1 SGHRS, CDR2 YFSETQ. V trimming: 4 bases; J trimming: 6 bases; junction bases outside the gene matches: 16. The CDR3 totals 17 residues. CDR3 bases: TGCGCCAGCAGCCGGGGCGGTAGGGACAGGTCACTTGATACGCAGTATTTT. As protein: CASSRGGRDRSLDTQYF.

This rearrangement joins TRBV7-3 to TRBJ2-1; TRBD1 or TRBD2 may be the D gene (5 bases each). This CDR3 spans 15 amino acids. V gave up 0 bases and J gave up 6 bases, with 12 bases separating them. CDR1 SGHTA and CDR2 FQGTGA come from the germline V gene. The CDR3 is CASSLTGTKGNEQFF. In nucleotides, the CDR3 is TGTGCCAGCAGCTTAACCGGGACCAAGGGCAATGAGCAGTTCTTC.

The chain links TRBV2 to TRBJ2-7, with 7 bases aligning to TRBD2. The length of the CDR3 is 14 residues. Germline assignment: CDR1 SNHLY and CDR2 FYNNEI. Losses at the gene ends were 7 bases for V and 2 bases for J; bases not matched to a gene: 8. This chain's CDR3 is CASTKRDFAYEQYF. CDR3 nucleotides: TGTGCCAGCACCAAGCGGGACTTTGCCTACGAGCAGTACTTC.

The chain links TRBV18 to TRBJ1-2; TRBD1 might be the D (5 bases). There are 12 residues in the CDR3. Germline V CDR1 and CDR2: KGHSH, LQKENI. Trimming removed 2 bases from V and 4 bases from J, with 5 bases in between. DNA of the CDR3: TGTGCCAGCTCACCAGGGGCCTATGGCTACACCTTC. It is translated as CASSPGAYGYTF.

The V and J genes are TRBV19 and TRBJ1-5; the D gene is possibly TRBD1 (6 bases). Per germline, CDR1 LNHDA and CDR2 SQIVND (reference sequence). With 3 bases removed from V and 1 base from J, the gap between germline ends came to 16 bases. CDR3 length: 17 amino acids. CDR3 region: CASSIVRGGGSNQPQHF. DNA of the CDR3: TGTGCCAGTAGTATCGTCAGGGGAGGGGGAAGCAATCAGCCCCAGCATTTT.

The chain links TRBV2 to TRBJ2-6; D gene ambiguous. CDR3 length: 15 residues. Trimming removed 0 bases from V and 0 bases from J, with 3 bases in between. The germline CDR1 and CDR2 sequences are SNHLY and FYNNEI. As DNA, the CDR3 is TGTGCCAGCAGTGAAGCGAGCTCTGGGGCCAACGTCCTGACTTTC. It codes for CASSEASSGANVLTF.